Described below is a single TCR beta chain sequence and its context. Its target is unknown. With no exception, relapse followed autologous stem cell transplantation in all patients, and brentuximab vedotin exposure varied. Complete response, partial response or progressive disease constituted the best responses recorded. The data belong to a study of PD-1 blockade in classical Hodgkin lymphoma. General study findings and limits: Whatever underlies the repertoire differences (possibly disease activity or prior therapy) remains undefined. Significantly greater TCR diversity emerged by C4D1 in CD4+ cells but not CD8+ cells.

V was trimmed by 7 bases and J by 2 bases, leaving 17 bases between them. CDR3 length: 15 residues. Germline V gene sequence: CDR1 MDHEN, CDR2 SYDVKM. Only in-frame clones appear in the TCRdb table, and some are missing; sequencing was by immunoSEQ multiplex PCR. The repertoire holds about 93,000 clones, about nine tenths seen once, with about 2.7% in the top ten. The material was peripheral blood mononuclear cells (PBMCs), obtained before the second cycle of nivolumab. V gene TRBV28 combines with J gene TRBJ1-2; no definite D call. The sequence was obtained from a human donor with classical Hodgkin lymphoma. The CDR3 region is CASNTLGGLNYGYTF. CDR3 nucleotide sequence: TGTGCCAGCAATACACTGGGCGGATTAAACTATGGCTACACCTTC.